The 8 T cell receptor beta chains presented below share a single source sample, sequenced in a study of blood T cell repertoires in COVID-19 (TCRdb year 2020). Preparation of the library involved the immunoSEQ multiplex PCR assay. TCRdb's version of the immuneACCESS table is confined to in-frame rearrangements and falls short of the full clone set. An unresolved V gene accounts for under half of the shortfall where checked; the remainder is of unknown origin. Present in this sample are 350,000 or so clones, 80% to 95% of which were seen just once. Less than 20% of the sample rests with the top ten. The sequenced sample was PBMCs or T cells enriched from blood (not recorded which). These receptors all stem from a woman aged 30 to 39 who had recovered from COVID-19.

The V gene is TRBV30, the J gene TRBJ2-1; D gene unclear. The CDR3 is 14 residues long. V lost 2 bases and J lost 0, with 8 bases in between. CDR1 is GTSNPN, CDR2 SVGIG, per germline (reference sequence). CDR3 loop: CAWSQPSSYNEQFF. DNA for the CDR3: TGTGCCTGGAGTCAACCCAGCTCCTACAATGAGCAGTTCTTC.

The CDR3 loop reads CASNVDRVILNYGYTF. The CDR3, as DNA: TGTGCCAGCAATGTGGACAGGGTAATTTTGAACTATGGCTACACCTTC. This chain links TRBV6-4 with TRBJ1-2, with 8 bases identical to TRBD1. The CDR3 covers 16 residues. The V segment lost 7 bases and the J segment 2 bases; nucleotides outside the gene matches: 12. Germline V gene lookup returns CDR1 MRHNA and CDR2 SNTAGT.

The V and J genes are TRBV28 and TRBJ1-1, with a possible D match to TRBD1 (5 bases). Germline values: CDR1 MDHEN, CDR2 SYDVKM. V dropped 8 bases and J dropped 4 bases, with 11 bases sitting between them. The CDR3 covers 12 residues. The DNA of the CDR3 is TGTGCCAGCTGGTCCGGGGGCACTGAAGCTTTCTTT. Protein product: CASWSGGTEAFF.

V and J are TRBV5-1 and TRBJ2-3, with a weak D call TRBD1 (6 bases). Germline values: CDR1 SGHRS, CDR2 YFSETQ. This CDR3 contains 15 residues. V shed 4 bases and J shed 0 bases, with 12 bases lying between them. CDR3 nucleotide sequence: TGCGCCAGCAGCCCAAGGACAGTTAGCACAGATACGCAGTATTTT. This encodes CASSPRTVSTDTQYF.

This chain links TRBV4-1 with TRBJ1-1, with TRBD1 as a possible D gene (6 bases). Per the germline V gene, CDR1 is MGHRA and CDR2 is YSYEKL. The V and J ends lost 0 bases and 1 base respectively, with 12 bases between them. The CDR3 loop spans 16 amino acids. The CDR3 DNA reads TGCGCCAGCAGCCAAGACCCAGGACAGAGGAACACTGAAGCTTTCTTT. Its protein product is CASSQDPGQRNTEAFF.

In this sample, this clone turned up a few times. The chain has TRBV5-1 and TRBJ1-1, with D maybe TRBD1 (5 bases). V was trimmed by 0 bases and J by 4 bases, leaving 13 bases between them. Per the germline V gene, CDR1 is SGHRS and CDR2 is YFSETQ. This CDR3 comprises 15 residues. CDR3 DNA: TGCGCCAGCAGCTTGGCTCTGGGGCAGATCACTGAAGCTTTCTTT. It specifies CASSLALGQITEAFF.

J is TRBJ1-3 and V is TRBV28; D is ambiguous. CDR1 and CDR2 from the germline V gene are MDHEN and SYDVKM. The V and J ends lost 5 bases and 0 bases respectively, with 11 bases between them. CDR3 size: 15 residues. This CDR3 reads CASSHSENSGNTIYF. In nucleotides, the CDR3 is TGTGCCAGCAGTCATAGCGAGAACTCTGGAAACACCATATATTTT. The whole variable domain, remainder taken from reference TRBV28 and TRBJ1-3, is DVKVTQSSRYLVKRTGEKVFLECVQDMDHENMFWYRQDPGLGLRLIYFSYDVKMKEKGDIPEGYSVSREKKERFSLILESASTNQTSMYLCASSHSENSGNTIYFGEGSWLTVV.

This rearrangement joins TRBV5-1 to TRBJ1-6, with 8 bases that match TRBD1. The CDR3 is 15 amino acids. V lost 4 bases to trimming and J lost 10 bases; unmatched junction nucleotides: 10. Germline assignment: CDR1 SGHRS and CDR2 YFSETQ. CDR3 DNA: TGCGCCAGCAGCGAACGGACAGGGATCGGCTCACCCCTCCACTTT. This translates into CASSERTGIGSPLHF.